The next 4 T cell receptor beta chains were all read from a single sample in a study of blood T cells in healthy people across ages. Then a second PCR, running roughly 7 to 11 cycles, was carried out with a sample-barcoded 5' primer and a J-beta primer mix. TCRdb independently ran MiXCR on the 5' RACE reads; one entry per CDR3 protein. The repertoire holds approximately 800,000 distinct CDR3 sequences, with roughly three fifths as singletons. Sequenced sample: blood. Every receptor here comes from a man aged 40-49 years in good health.

The chain uses TRBV12-3 or TRBV12-4 and TRBJ1-5, with D hard to call. V lost 5 bases and J 11 bases, leaving 13 bases between the germline ends. This CDR3 has 12 residues. In nucleotides, the CDR3 is TGTGCCAGCAGTCGACACATCTGGGCCCAGCATTTT. Translated, it gives CASSRHIWAQHF.

J is TRBJ2-6 and V is TRBV9; no definite D call. This CDR3 spans 16 amino acids. CDR1 and CDR2 (germline): SGDLS, YYNGEE. The germline V and J ends were trimmed by 1 base and 0 bases, with 8 bases remaining between them. The CDR3 region has the DNA TGTGCCAGCAGCGTAAGACATCTCTCTGGGGCCAACGTCCTGACTTTC. This translates into CASSVRHLSGANVLTF.

V usage is TRBV7-3 and J usage is TRBJ2-1, with TRBD2 as a possible D gene (5 bases). V shed 5 bases and J shed 9 bases, with 11 bases lying between them. Germline V lookup: CDR1 SGHTA, CDR2 FQGTGA. The CDR3 extends over 12 amino acids. The DNA of the CDR3 is TGTGCCAGCAGCGCGCGGGCTGGTGAGCAGTTCTTC. It translates to CASSARAGEQFF.

This clonotype appeared a few times. This chain joins TRBV29-1 and TRBJ2-5; TRBD1 agrees at 7 bases. V lost 4 bases and J lost 0; bases outside the gene matches: 2. The length of the CDR3 is 13 residues. The germline V gene has CDR1 SQVTM and CDR2 ANQGSEA. The CDR3 DNA sequence: TGCAGCGTTGCGGGACAGTACCAAGAGACCCAGTACTTC. Translated, it gives CSVAGQYQETQYF.